This T cell receptor beta chain came from a study of blood T cell repertoires in COVID-19. A few counts support this clone. The CDR3 is made up of 14 amino acids. The ends lost 0 bases at V and 6 bases at J; junction bases unmatched: 4. CDR1 and CDR2 (germline): SGHRS, YFSETQ. Original analysis: Reference gene primer amplification yielded estimated nucleated cell counts. The protocol was immunoSEQ multiplex PCR, while the TCRdb copy is restricted to in-frame clones and leaves out a portion. Clone size and V and J calls were adopted from that table, with D and trimming inferred from the DNA. The sample has 300,000 to 450,000 clones; around 87% are singletons.

The sample comprised peripheral blood. The rearrangement joins TRBV5-1 to TRBJ2-3, with 7 bases that match TRBD1. The sequence was obtained from a human donor in a cohort sampled during active COVID-19. The CDR3 region has the DNA TGCGCCAGCAGCTTGGAGTTGACAGGGGATACGCAGTATTTT. Encoded protein: CASSLELTGDTQYF.